This T cell receptor beta chain was documented in a study of blood T cell repertoires in COVID-19. As for the study in general: Sites in the United States, Italy and Spain provided acute and convalescent COVID-19 samples. T cells, B-cell-depleted T cells, or PBMCs provided the cDNA or gDNA that served as material.

In the original analysis: For nucleated cells, counts were estimated from reference gene primer amplification. The method was immunoSEQ multiplex PCR; TCRdb's version includes in-frame clones alone and lacks a portion of them. Clonal size and the V and J genes are those of that table, whereas D and trimming came from the DNA. The repertoire holds roughly 500,000 clones, approximately 85% seen once, with 3% to 4% in the top ten. Germline loops: CDR1 SGDLS, CDR2 YYNGEE. V was cut by 4 bases and J by 5 bases, with 10 bases left in between. The CDR3 consists of 14 residues. Input material: peripheral blood. This chain connects TRBV9 to TRBJ1-6, with D perhaps TRBD1 (5 bases). The TCR originated in a human donor in a cohort sampled during active COVID-19. CDR3 region: CASSPGGNNSPLHF. The CDR3 bases are TGTGCCAGCAGCCCCGGGGGGAATAATTCACCCCTCCACTTT.